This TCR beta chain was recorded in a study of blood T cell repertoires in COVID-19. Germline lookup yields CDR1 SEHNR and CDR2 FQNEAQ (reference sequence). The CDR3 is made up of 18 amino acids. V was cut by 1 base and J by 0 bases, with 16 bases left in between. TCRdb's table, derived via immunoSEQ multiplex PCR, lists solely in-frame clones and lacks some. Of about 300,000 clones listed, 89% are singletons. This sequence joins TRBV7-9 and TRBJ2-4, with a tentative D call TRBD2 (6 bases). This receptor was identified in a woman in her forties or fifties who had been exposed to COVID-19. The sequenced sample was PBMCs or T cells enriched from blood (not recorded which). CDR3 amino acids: CASSLGNPGGLAKNIQYF. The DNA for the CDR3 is TGTGCCAGCAGCTTAGGCAACCCCGGGGGATTAGCCAAAAACATTCAGTACTTC.